The present TCR beta chain was sequenced within a study of blood T cell repertoires in COVID-19. Study-level background: Both acute and convalescent COVID-19 samples were obtained from the United States, Italy and Spain. Nucleic acid was either cDNA or gDNA, and it came from T cells, B-cell-depleted T cells, or PBMCs.

The CDR3 runs 15 residues. CDR1 and CDR2 from the germline V gene are SEHNR and FQNEAQ (reference sequence). The junction had 6 bases not matched to a gene; V was cut back by 3 bases and J by 3 bases. As processed by the authors: Amplification with reference gene primers provided the estimates of nucleated cell counts. The table came from immunoSEQ multiplex PCR; TCRdb's copy has only in-frame clones and leaves some out. That table furnishes V, J and clone size, whereas the DNA furnished D and trimming. The repertoire consists of 150,000 to 200,000 clones, with about 80% occurring once and the leading ten covering 6.9%.

The chain recombines TRBV7-9 with TRBJ2-7; 9 nucleotides agree with TRBD2. The sequence came from a man aged 55 to 70 with acute or convalescent COVID-19. The sequencing input was peripheral blood. The CDR3 loop reads CASSFWREGFYEQYF. In DNA, the CDR3 is TGTGCCAGCAGCTTCTGGCGGGAGGGCTTCTACGAGCAGTACTTC.